The 31 T cell receptor beta chains presented below share a single source sample, sequenced in a study of cytomegalovirus exposure and HLA in healthy donors. The table came from immunoSEQ multiplex PCR; TCRdb's copy has only in-frame clones and leaves some out. The data contain 71,000 or so clones, 94% of them singletons. The sequenced sample was PBMCs. The receptors derive from a woman aged 18-29 years in good health and CMV-seronegative.

In this sample, this clone turned up once. J is TRBJ2-1 and V is TRBV11-2; TRBD2 matches 11 bases. This CDR3 is built from 17 residues. V gave up 1 base and J gave up 5 bases; unmatched junction bases: 7. Germline CDR1 reads SGHAT; CDR2 reads FQNNGV. The CDR3 protein is CASSLGPASGGHNEQFF. The CDR3 DNA reads TGTGCCAGCAGCTTAGGCCCCGCTAGCGGGGGGCACAATGAGCAGTTCTTC.

V is TRBV30 and J is TRBJ2-3, with 9 bases that match TRBD2. Germline CDR1 and CDR2: GTSNPN and SVGIG (reference sequence). This CDR3 is built from 14 residues. The trim removed 0 bases at V and 7 bases at J, leaving 5 bases unmatched. The CDR3 nucleotides read TGTGCCTGGAGTGTACGGCGGGGGGGTCATACGCAGTATTTT. Translation gives CAWSVRRGGHTQYF.

This chain connects TRBV27 to TRBJ1-2, with 10 bases that match TRBD1. The CDR3 contains 17 residues. V lost 4 bases and J lost 4; bases outside the gene matches: 12. From germline, CDR1 is MNHEY and CDR2 SMNVEV (reference sequence). The CDR3 DNA sequence: TGTGCCAGCAGTTCGGACAGGGGGAGGATTATGGGCTATGGCTACACCTTC. Encoded protein: CASSSDRGRIMGYGYTF.

The genes are TRBV18 and TRBJ2-7; possible D gene TRBD1, 5 bases. The CDR3 contains 14 residues. V was clipped by 2 bases and J by 3 bases, with 11 bases between them. Germline values: CDR1 KGHSH, CDR2 LQKENI. This CDR3 reads CASSPTGVNYEQYF. As DNA, the CDR3 is TGTGCCAGCTCACCAACAGGCGTTAACTACGAGCAGTACTTC.

The V gene is TRBV5-8, the J gene TRBJ2-2, with 7 bases that match TRBD1. This CDR3 is 15 amino acids long. Germline-derived CDR1 and CDR2 are SGHTS and YDEGEE. With 2 bases clipped from V and 1 base from J, the junction kept 2 bases outside the gene matches. CDR3 region: CASSFHRGNTGELFF. As DNA, the CDR3 is TGTGCCAGCAGCTTTCACAGGGGGAACACCGGGGAGCTGTTTTTT.

The chain recombines TRBV4-1 with TRBJ2-7; 7 nucleotides match TRBD1. The CDR3 length is 13 residues. V trimming: 3 bases; J trimming: 4 bases; junction bases outside the gene matches: 3. Germline values: CDR1 MGHRA, CDR2 YSYEKL. The CDR3 reads CASSHAGGYEQYF. CDR3 sequence (DNA): TGCGCCAGCAGCCATGCAGGGGGATACGAGCAGTACTTC.

The V and J genes are TRBV6-1 and TRBJ2-1; 9 bases are shared with TRBD2. This CDR3 contains 16 residues. CDR1 MNHNS and CDR2 SASEGT come from the germline V gene. Trimming at V came to 5 bases and at J to 0 bases, leaving 5 bases not matched to a gene. CDR3 DNA sequence: TGTGCCAGCAGTAAAGAAGCGGGAGGCTCCTACAATGAGCAGTTCTTC. Amino acid sequence: CASSKEAGGSYNEQFF.

This clone appeared a single time. The rearrangement uses TRBV4-3 and TRBJ2-1; 7 bases are a match to TRBD2. The CDR3 is 15 residues long. Trimming cost V 1 base and J 8 bases; bases outside gene matches: 8. In germline, CDR1 is LGHNA, CDR2 YSLEER. The CDR3 here is CASSQASGVDYEQFF. CDR3 DNA sequence: TGCGCCAGCAGCCAAGCGAGCGGGGTTGATTATGAGCAGTTCTTC.

This chain joins TRBV4-1 and TRBJ2-5; 9 nucleotides agree with TRBD2. CDR1 is MGHRA, CDR2 YSYEKL, per germline. Unmatched junction bases numbered 2, after V lost 1 base and J lost 2 bases. The length of the CDR3 is 15 residues. The CDR3 spells CASSQVAGAQETQYF. CDR3 bases: TGCGCCAGCAGCCAAGTAGCGGGAGCACAAGAGACCCAGTACTTC.

The chain carries TRBV27 and TRBJ1-3, with TRBD1 matching over 9 bases. V lost 5 bases to trimming and J lost 2 bases; unmatched junction nucleotides: 1. This CDR3 is built from 14 residues. Germline CDR1 is MNHEY and CDR2 is SMNVEV (reference sequence). The CDR3 nucleotides are TGTGCCAGCAGTCGACAGGGGGCTGGAAACACCATATATTTT. Translating gives CASSRQGAGNTIYF.

This clone has a single count. This rearrangement joins TRBV5-1 to TRBJ2-3, with 9 bases lining up with TRBD2. V lost 0 bases and J lost 5; bases outside the gene matches: 7. The CDR3 runs to 16 residues. The germline CDR1 and CDR2 sequences are SGHRS and YFSETQ. This CDR3 is CASSLEAGGRVDTQYF. CDR3 coding DNA: TGCGCCAGCAGCTTGGAAGCGGGAGGCCGGGTAGATACGCAGTATTTT.

The V and J genes are TRBV6-1 and TRBJ2-5; 9 bases are a match to TRBD1. The length of the CDR3 is 16 residues. The trim removed 1 base at V and 2 bases at J, leaving 5 bases unmatched. The V gene's germline CDR1 is MNHNS and CDR2 SASEGT. The CDR3 coding sequence is TGTGCCAGCAGTGAAGTTTATGGGACAGGGCAAGAGACCCAGTACTTC. It translates to CASSEVYGTGQETQYF.

This sequence joins TRBV7-9 and TRBJ1-1; TRBD1 might be the D (5 bases). The CDR3 totals 16 residues. Germline CDR1 and CDR2: SEHNR and FQNEAQ (reference sequence). V lost 3 bases to trimming and J lost 1 base, with 15 bases between them. The CDR3 DNA is TGTGCCAGCAGCTTGTCAGGGCTCTTACCGAACACTGAAGCTTTCTTT. Its protein is CASSLSGLLPNTEAFF. The full variable domain, in which reference TRBV7-9 and TRBJ1-1 provide the parts outside the CDR3, is DTGVSQNPRHKITKRGQNVTFRCDPISEHNRLYWYRQTLGQGPEFLTYFQNEAQLEKSRLLSDRFSAERPKGSFSTLEIQRTEQGDSAMYLCASSLSGLLPNTEAFFGQGTRLTVV.

The chain combines TRBV6-5 with TRBJ2-7; 10 bases map to TRBD2. The trim removed 5 bases at V and 7 bases at J, leaving 11 bases unmatched. The CDR3 spans 15 residues. The germline V gene encodes CDR1 MNHEY and CDR2 SVGAGI. The CDR3 is CASSATLAGGHEQYF. Written as DNA, the CDR3 is TGTGCCAGCAGTGCGACGTTAGCGGGGGGCCATGAGCAGTACTTC.

This chain joins TRBV29-1 and TRBJ1-1; 7 positions match TRBD1. J gave up 1 base and V 5 bases, and 13 bases lay outside the gene matches. The CDR3 has 16 residues. Germline lookup yields CDR1 SQVTM and CDR2 ANQGSEA. For the CDR3, the DNA is TGCAGCGTTTCCGGCTTGAGGGACAGAAGGAACACTGAAGCTTTCTTT. This gives the protein CSVSGLRDRRNTEAFF.

This clone was detected only once. This chain uses TRBV4-1 with TRBJ2-7, with TRBD2 matching 9 bases. V lost 4 bases to trimming and J lost 0 bases; unmatched junction nucleotides: 4. Germline V gene sequence: CDR1 MGHRA, CDR2 YSYEKL. The CDR3 sequence is 15 residues long. This CDR3 reads CASSLSTSGSYEQYF. The CDR3 coding sequence is TGCGCCAGCAGCCTATCGACTAGCGGCTCCTACGAGCAGTACTTC.

The genes are TRBV7-8 and TRBJ2-3, with D maybe TRBD1 (5 bases). The CDR3 has 14 residues. The ends were cut back, 5 bases at V and 2 bases at J, with 11 bases in the middle. CDR1 is SGHVS, CDR2 FQNEAQ, per germline. The CDR3 DNA follows: TGTGCCAGCAGCCAGACAGTTTCCACAGATACGCAGTATTTT. Protein product: CASSQTVSTDTQYF.

This clone was detected only once. The chain joins TRBV11-3 to TRBJ2-5, with 10 bases aligning to TRBD1. V lost 10 bases to trimming and J lost 2 bases; unmatched junction nucleotides: 10. CDR1 and CDR2 (germline): SGHNT, YENEEA. The CDR3 covers 15 residues. The CDR3 DNA sequence: TGTGCCACCCGAGGGGGACAGGGGAAACAAGAGACCCAGTACTTC. Its protein is CATRGGQGKQETQYF.

The chain uses TRBV5-1 and TRBJ2-1, with D possibly being TRBD1 (6 bases). Germline CDR1 SGHRS, CDR2 YFSETQ. Trimming removed 0 bases at V and 7 bases at J, with 14 bases between. The CDR3 runs to 15 residues. The CDR3 region is CASSLEAHRANEQFF. The CDR3 region has the DNA TGCGCCAGCAGCTTGGAAGCACACAGGGCTAATGAGCAGTTCTTC.

The chain couples TRBV11-3 to TRBJ1-4; D gene unclear. Trimming removed 5 bases from V and 0 bases from J, with 7 bases in between. This CDR3 spans 14 amino acids. Germline-derived CDR1 and CDR2 are SGHNT and YENEEA. The CDR3 reads CASSPGATNEKLFF. CDR3 coding DNA: TGTGCCAGCAGCCCTGGAGCAACTAATGAAAAACTGTTTTTT.

This clone has just one count. The chain couples TRBV9 to TRBJ2-2, with a tentative D call TRBD1 (5 bases). The CDR3 length is 14 residues. From germline, CDR1 is SGDLS and CDR2 YYNGEE. V was clipped by 0 bases and J by 5 bases, with 8 bases between them. The CDR3 region is CASSVGRVTGELFF. The CDR3 bases are TGTGCCAGCAGCGTAGGCAGGGTTACCGGGGAGCTGTTTTTT.

The chain recombines TRBV11-2 with TRBJ1-1; D is ambiguous. This CDR3 has 12 amino acids. Between the trimmed V and J ends, which lost 6 bases and 8 bases, there was a span of 13 bases. Germline V gene sequence: CDR1 SGHAT, CDR2 FQNNGV. This CDR3 reads CASRAAFGEAFF. The CDR3 DNA is TGTGCCAGCAGGGCAGCGTTCGGGGAAGCTTTCTTT.

The chain recombines TRBV18 with TRBJ2-1, with TRBD2 matching over 10 bases. With V trimmed by 4 bases and J by 10 bases, 4 bases remained unmatched. CDR1 is KGHSH, CDR2 LQKENI, per germline. The CDR3 length is 13 residues. The CDR3 DNA sequence: TGTGCCAGCTCACTTAAGACTAGCGGGGAGCAGTTCTTC. It codes for CASSLKTSGEQFF.

This chain links TRBV6-4 with TRBJ2-3, with 12 bases fitting TRBD2. CDR1 and CDR2 (germline): MRHNA, SNTAGT. The CDR3 is made up of 16 amino acids. V dropped 0 bases and J dropped 7; count of bases not matched to a gene: 5. The CDR3 loop is CASSDSTSGSSNTQYF. The CDR3, as DNA: TGTGCCAGCAGTGACTCGACTAGCGGGAGTTCAAATACGCAGTATTTT.

A word on this clone: This sample includes further DNA sequences coding for the same CDR3. The chain combines TRBV27 with TRBJ2-1; D may be TRBD1 (6 bases). The V end was cut by 6 bases, the J end by 3 bases, with 12 bases between. Germline V gives CDR1 MNHEY, CDR2 SMNVEV (reference sequence). There are 14 residues in the CDR3. For the CDR3, the DNA is TGTGCCAGCAGCCCCGGGACACTCTACAATGAGCAGTTCTTC. Translation gives CASSPGTLYNEQFF.

The chain is built from TRBV7-2 and TRBJ2-7, with D possibly TRBD2 on 6 matching bases. With 5 bases removed from V and 7 bases from J, the gap between germline ends came to 18 bases. Germline values: CDR1 SGHTA, CDR2 FQGNSA. This CDR3 is built from 14 residues. The CDR3 nucleotides are TGTGCCAGCAGCCAAGAGACGGGAGCCGGGGAGCAGTACTTC. Translating gives CASSQETGAGEQYF.

This chain links TRBV7-9 with TRBJ2-1, with D perhaps TRBD2 (6 bases). The CDR3 sequence is 16 residues long. V was trimmed by 2 bases and J by 8 bases, leaving 19 bases between them. Germline CDR1 and CDR2: SEHNR and FQNEAQ (reference sequence). The CDR3 DNA reads as TGTGCCAGCAGCTTACCGCCTTTCCGGAGGAGGGATGAGCAGTTCTTC. Amino acids: CASSLPPFRRRDEQFF. Drawing the rest from reference TRBV7-9 and TRBJ2-1, the complete variable domain is DTGVSQNPRHKITKRGQNVTFRCDPISEHNRLYWYRQTLGQGPEFLTYFQNEAQLEKSRLLSDRFSAERPKGSFSTLEIQRTEQGDSAMYLCASSLPPFRRRDEQFFGPGTRLTVL.

The chain uses TRBV28 and TRBJ1-1; D gene ambiguous. V shed 10 bases and J shed 0 bases, with 12 bases lying between them. Germline V gives CDR1 MDHEN, CDR2 SYDVKM. The CDR3 consists of 13 residues. CDR3 nucleotides: TGTGCCACCAAGAACAGCCTGAACACTGAAGCTTTCTTT. It is translated as CATKNSLNTEAFF. The full variable domain, with the rest looked up from reference TRBV28 and TRBJ1-1, is DVKVTQSSRYLVKRTGEKVFLECVQDMDHENMFWYRQDPGLGLRLIYFSYDVKMKEKGDIPEGYSVSREKKERFSLILESASTNQTSMYLCATKNSLNTEAFFGQGTRLTVV.

This chain uses TRBV29-1 with TRBJ2-5; 14 bases agree with TRBD2. Germline V gene lookup returns CDR1 SQVTM and CDR2 ANQGSEA. The V and J ends lost 3 bases and 3 bases, in that order; junction bases with no gene match: 6. The CDR3 spans 16 residues. The CDR3 region is CSVDGLAGGGEETQYF. CDR3 DNA sequence: TGCAGCGTTGATGGACTAGCGGGAGGTGGAGAAGAGACCCAGTACTTC.

The table lists this clone with a count of one. The rearrangement links TRBV6-1 to TRBJ1-2, with 8 bases matching TRBD1. Germline trimming cut 0 bases from V and 6 bases from J; bases unmatched to any gene: 9. Germline CDR1 is MNHNS and CDR2 is SASEGT. The CDR3 contains 16 residues. The CDR3 sequence: CASSEAPVTGVNGYTF. Written as DNA, the CDR3 is TGTGCCAGCAGTGAAGCCCCGGTGACAGGGGTTAATGGCTACACCTTC.

The J gene is TRBJ2-5, the V gene TRBV5-6; tentative D call: TRBD2 (5 bases). Trimming pared 4 bases from V and 2 bases from J, leaving 21 bases between. The germline CDR1 and CDR2 sequences are SGHDT and YYEEEE. The CDR3 runs to 17 residues. This chain's CDR3 is CASSLEARGLYQETQYF. CDR3 DNA sequence: TGTGCCAGCAGCCTGGAGGCTAGAGGGTTGTATCAAGAGACCCAGTACTTC.